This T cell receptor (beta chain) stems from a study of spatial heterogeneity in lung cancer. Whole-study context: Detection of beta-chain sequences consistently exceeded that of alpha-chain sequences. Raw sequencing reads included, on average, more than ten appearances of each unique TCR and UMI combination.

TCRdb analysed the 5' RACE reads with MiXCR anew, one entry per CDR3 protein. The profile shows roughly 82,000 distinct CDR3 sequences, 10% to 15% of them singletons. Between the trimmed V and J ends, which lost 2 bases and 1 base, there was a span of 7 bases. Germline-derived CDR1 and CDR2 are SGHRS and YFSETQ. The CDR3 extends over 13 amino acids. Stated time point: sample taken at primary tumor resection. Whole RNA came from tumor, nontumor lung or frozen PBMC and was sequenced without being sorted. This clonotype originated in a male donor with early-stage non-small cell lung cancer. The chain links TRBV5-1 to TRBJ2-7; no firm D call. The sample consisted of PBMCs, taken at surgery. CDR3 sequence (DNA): TGCGCCAGCAGCTTCCTGAGTTCCTACGAGCAGTACTTC. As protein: CASSFLSSYEQYF.